What follows is one TCR beta chain and its context. The V end lost 0 bases, the J end lost 3 bases, and 8 bases lay between the germline ends. Looked up from germline, CDR1 is MNHEY and CDR2 is SVGAGI. This CDR3 spans 14 amino acids. The data originate from a study of blood T cell repertoires in COVID-19. Study at large: From the United States, Italy and Spain came samples of acute and convalescent COVID-19. The analysed material was cDNA or gDNA that came from T cells, B-cell-depleted T cells, or PBMCs.

How the authors handled the data: Amplification of reference gene primers provided the estimated nucleated cell counts. The protocol was immunoSEQ multiplex PCR, while the TCRdb copy is restricted to in-frame clones and leaves out a portion. That table gives V, J and clone size, and the DNA gave D and trimming. The sample shows under 50,000 clones, about 90% of them seen only once. The chain uses TRBV6-5 and TRBJ1-2; TRBD1 is a possible D gene (6 bases). The TCR originated in a woman in her thirties or forties with acute or convalescent COVID-19. The sequencing input was peripheral blood. CDR3 nucleotide sequence: TGTGCCAGCAGTTACTCGGCAGGGGACTATGGCTACACCTTC. Its translation: CASSYSAGDYGYTF.